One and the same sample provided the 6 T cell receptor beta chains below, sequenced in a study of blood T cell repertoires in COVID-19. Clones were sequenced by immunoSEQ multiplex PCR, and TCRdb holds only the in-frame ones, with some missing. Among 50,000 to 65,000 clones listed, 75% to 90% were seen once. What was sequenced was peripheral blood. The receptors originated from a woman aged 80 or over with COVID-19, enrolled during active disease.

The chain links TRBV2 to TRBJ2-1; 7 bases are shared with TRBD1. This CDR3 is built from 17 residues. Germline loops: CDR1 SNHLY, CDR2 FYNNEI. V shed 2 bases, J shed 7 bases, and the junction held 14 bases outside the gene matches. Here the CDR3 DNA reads TGTGCCAGCAGTGAATCCTTGAGGTCAGGGGGTAAAAATGAGCAGTTCTTC. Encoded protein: CASSESLRSGGKNEQFF. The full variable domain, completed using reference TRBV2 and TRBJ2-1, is EPEVTQTPSHQVTQMGQEVILRCVPISNHLYFYWYRQILGQKVEFLVSFYNNEISEKSEIFDDQFSVERPDGSNFTLKIRSTKLEDSAMYFCASSESLRSGGKNEQFFGPGTRLTVL.

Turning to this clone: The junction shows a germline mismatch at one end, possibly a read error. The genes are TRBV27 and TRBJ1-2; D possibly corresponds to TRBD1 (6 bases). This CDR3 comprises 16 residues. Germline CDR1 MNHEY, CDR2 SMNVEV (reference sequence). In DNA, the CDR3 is TGTGCCAACAGTTTGACCGGGACAACGGCTAACTATGGCTACACCTTC. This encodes CANSLTGTTANYGYTF.

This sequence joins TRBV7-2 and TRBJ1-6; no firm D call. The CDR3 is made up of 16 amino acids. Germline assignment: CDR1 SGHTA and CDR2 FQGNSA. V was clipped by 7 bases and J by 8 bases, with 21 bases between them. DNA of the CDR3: TGTGCCAGCAACTCGCCCGAGAGGAATCATGATTCACCCCTCCACTTT. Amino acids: CASNSPERNHDSPLHF.

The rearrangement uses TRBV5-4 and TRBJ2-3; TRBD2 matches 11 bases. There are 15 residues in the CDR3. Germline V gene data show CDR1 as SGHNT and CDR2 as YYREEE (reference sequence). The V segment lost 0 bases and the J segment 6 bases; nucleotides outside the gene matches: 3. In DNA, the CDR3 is TGTGCCAGCAGCTTGGTTTCTAGCGGGGGGGATACGCAGTATTTT. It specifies CASSLVSSGGDTQYF. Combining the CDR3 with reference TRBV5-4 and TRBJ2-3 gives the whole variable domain ETGVTQSPTHLIKTRGQQVTLRCSSQSGHNTVSWYQQALGQGPQFIFQYYREEENGRGNFPPRFSGLQFPNYSSELNVNALELDDSALYLCASSLVSSGGDTQYFGPGTRLTVL.

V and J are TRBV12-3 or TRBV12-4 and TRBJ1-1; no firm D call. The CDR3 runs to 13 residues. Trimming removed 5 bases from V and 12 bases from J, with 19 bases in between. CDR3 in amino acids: CASSKTGGPRSFF. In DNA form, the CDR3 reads TGTGCCAGCAGTAAAACCGGAGGCCCAAGGTCTTTCTTT.

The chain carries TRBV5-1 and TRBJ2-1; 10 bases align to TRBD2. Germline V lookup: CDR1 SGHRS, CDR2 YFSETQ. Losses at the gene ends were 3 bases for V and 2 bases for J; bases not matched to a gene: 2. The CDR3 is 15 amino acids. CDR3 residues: CASSSTSGAYNEQFF. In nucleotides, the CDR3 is TGCGCCAGCAGCTCAACTAGCGGGGCCTACAATGAGCAGTTCTTC.